The 23 T cell receptor beta chains below were found in one sample sequenced in a study of memory B cells and T cells in multiple sclerosis. Antigen specificity for these receptors is unknown. Separate sequencing covered autoproliferating (CFSE-dim) and non-proliferating (CFSE-high) T cells from stimulus-free culture. Fewer than 55 million CFSE-labeled PBMCs were cultured less than 8 days unstimulated, then replicate wells were pooled. Method: immunoSEQ multiplex PCR; TCRdb's copy keeps in-frame clones and lacks some. The sample carries about 46,000 clones, over 75% recorded once. The sequencing sample was made of PBMCs from blood kept in culture. The receptors originated from a human donor with multiple sclerosis.

The chain couples TRBV19 to TRBJ1-5; unclear D gene. This CDR3 spans 16 amino acids. The V gene's germline CDR1 is LNHDA and CDR2 SQIVND (reference sequence). Trimming stripped 4 bases from V and 3 bases from J, with 16 bases between. This chain's CDR3 is CASSNGNAGVNQPQHF. DNA for the CDR3: TGTGCCAGTAGTAATGGAAACGCTGGTGTCAATCAGCCCCAGCATTTT.

This rearrangement joins TRBV5-1 to TRBJ2-3; no clear D. The V gene's germline CDR1 is SGHRS and CDR2 YFSETQ. The CDR3 is 17 amino acids. Trimming removed 0 bases at V and 0 bases at J, with 14 bases between. The chain's CDR3 is CASSLGIDRRSTDTQYF. The CDR3 coding sequence is TGCGCCAGCAGCTTGGGAATAGACCGCAGAAGCACAGATACGCAGTATTTT.

The V call is TRBV7-6, the J call TRBJ1-5; 9 bases are a match to TRBD1. The CDR3 has 16 amino acids. V lost 5 bases and J lost 4; bases outside the gene matches: 9. Germline CDR1 SGHVS, CDR2 FNYEAQ. For the CDR3, the DNA is TGTGCCAGCAGCATCGGGACAGGGATTTGGAATCAGCCCCAGCATTTT. Translating it yields CASSIGTGIWNQPQHF.

This chain uses TRBV27 with TRBJ1-3; 10 bases fit TRBD1. The junction had 6 bases not matched to a gene; V was cut back by 5 bases and J by 2 bases. Germline values: CDR1 MNHEY, CDR2 SMNVEV (reference sequence). This CDR3 contains 16 residues. In nucleotides, the CDR3 is TGTGCCAGCAGTAGGCAGGGGACAGGGGCTGGAAACACCATATATTTT. Translated: CASSRQGTGAGNTIYF.

The V call is TRBV7-9, the J call TRBJ2-3; D might be TRBD2 (6 bases). Trimming took off 11 bases at V and 8 bases at J, with 20 bases between the two ends. In germline, CDR1 is SEHNR, CDR2 FQNEAQ (reference sequence). This CDR3 region has 13 residues. This CDR3 reads CASTGLPHGTQYF. The CDR3 bases are TGTGCCTCCACGGGACTCCCTCACGGTACGCAGTATTTT. Complete variable domain (other parts from reference TRBV7-9 and TRBJ2-3): DTGVSQNPRHKITKRGQNVTFRCDPISEHNRLYWYRQTLGQGPEFLTYFQNEAQLEKSRLLSDRFSAERPKGSFSTLEIQRTEQGDSAMYLCASTGLPHGTQYFGPGTRLTVL.

The gene calls are TRBV9 and TRBJ1-4; D remains unclear. Trimming stripped 5 bases from V and 1 base from J, with 9 bases between. Germline V CDR1 and CDR2: SGDLS, YYNGEE. The CDR3 has 14 amino acids. DNA of the CDR3: TGTGCCAGCAGAAAGGAGATAACTAATGAAAAACTGTTTTTT. It translates to CASRKEITNEKLFF.

The V call is TRBV7-3, the J call TRBJ1-6; D is ambiguous. Germline V CDR1 and CDR2: SGHTA, FQGTGA. This CDR3 has 13 amino acids. The V end was cut by 2 bases, the J end by 8 bases, with 7 bases between. DNA of the CDR3: TGTGCCAGCAGCTTAGAAGGCGATTCACCCCTCCACTTT. Translation: CASSLEGDSPLHF.

V is TRBV27 and J is TRBJ2-2; D not resolved. V was shortened by 6 bases and J by 1 base, with 12 bases between the two germline ends. There are 15 residues in the CDR3. Germline lookup yields CDR1 MNHEY and CDR2 SMNVEV (reference sequence). The CDR3 DNA follows: TGTGCCAGCAGCTTCTTCAGTTTGAACACCGGGGAGCTGTTTTTT. It is translated as CASSFFSLNTGELFF.

This chain connects TRBV19 to TRBJ2-5; D may correspond to TRBD1 or TRBD2 (7 bases each). The CDR3 extends over 17 amino acids. Trimming removed 1 base at V and 1 base at J, with 16 bases between. Per the germline V gene, CDR1 is LNHDA and CDR2 is SQIVND (reference sequence). The CDR3 sequence is CASSIGAGRQGQETQYF. CDR3 DNA: TGTGCCAGTAGTATAGGAGCGGGGAGACAGGGCCAAGAGACCCAGTACTTC.

A single count supports this clone. The V gene is TRBV11-3, the J gene TRBJ2-6; unclear D gene. Looked up from germline, CDR1 is SGHNT and CDR2 is YENEEA. V was cut by 5 bases and J by 5 bases, with 16 bases left in between. This CDR3 comprises 16 residues. The DNA for the CDR3 is TGTGCCAGCAGCATGTCTCGACAAAGTCGGGCCAACGTCCTGACTTTC. Translation: CASSMSRQSRANVLTF.

The chain joins TRBV5-1 to TRBJ1-5, with no clear D. Germline V CDR1 and CDR2: SGHRS, YFSETQ. The V gene lost 2 bases and the J gene lost 0 bases, with 0 bases spanning the gap. The CDR3 has 12 amino acids. CDR3 sequence (DNA): TGCGCCAGCAGCTTTAGCAATCAGCCCCAGCATTTT. This codes for CASSFSNQPQHF.

The chain links TRBV4-1 to TRBJ2-3; 8 bases line up with TRBD2. This CDR3 has 18 amino acids. Germline values: CDR1 MGHRA, CDR2 YSYEKL. J lost 4 bases, V lost 4 bases, and 16 bases had no gene match. CDR3 coding DNA: TGCGCCAGCAGCCGATCGGGGGGGCCATTTTTTTTGTCAGATACGCAGTATTTT. Encoded protein: CASSRSGGPFFLSDTQYF.

V and J are TRBV5-1 and TRBJ2-2; 8 bases map to TRBD1. The CDR3 is 16 residues long. Germline CDR1 is SGHRS and CDR2 is YFSETQ. With 5 bases clipped from V and 5 bases from J, the junction kept 11 bases outside the gene matches. As DNA, the CDR3 is TGCGCCAGCAGTGTCCTTGGACAGGGAAGTACCGGGGAGCTGTTTTTT. Encoded protein: CASSVLGQGSTGELFF.

CDR3 nucleotides: TGCGCCAGCAGCTTGGAGGCACAGGGGCCTGGCTACACCTTC. This gives the protein CASSLEAQGPGYTF. V is TRBV5-1 and J is TRBJ1-2, with TRBD1 identical over 7 bases. CDR1 is SGHRS, CDR2 YFSETQ, per germline. CDR3 length: 14 residues. Unmatched junction bases numbered 6, after V lost 0 bases and J lost 7 bases. The full variable domain, with the rest looked up from reference TRBV5-1 and TRBJ1-2, is KAGVTQTPRYLIKTRGQQVTLSCSPISGHRSVSWYQQTPGQGLQFLFEYFSETQRNKGNFPGRFSGRQFSNSRSEMNVSTLELGDSALYLCASSLEAQGPGYTFGSGTRLTVV.

J is TRBJ1-6 and V is TRBV7-8, with 7 nucleotides matching TRBD1. The CDR3 runs to 15 residues. Germline CDR1 and CDR2: SGHVS and FQNEAQ. Losses at the gene ends were 4 bases for V and 5 bases for J; bases not matched to a gene: 5. The CDR3 nucleotides read TGTGCCAGCAGCTCGATCAGGGGGGATAATTCACCCCTCCACTTT. Encoded protein: CASSSIRGDNSPLHF.

Comment on this clone: An end of the junction differs from the germline gene, which may be a read error. The DNA for the CDR3 is TGTGCTAGCAGCTTACAACGGAACACCGGGGAGCTGTTTTTT. Encoded protein: CASSLQRNTGELFF. The J gene is TRBJ2-2, the V gene TRBV7-7, with D hard to call. The CDR3 spans 14 residues. From germline, CDR1 is SSHAT and CDR2 FNYEAQ (reference sequence).

The V call is TRBV7-6, the J call TRBJ1-5, with 7 bases lining up with TRBD1. The germline V gene has CDR1 SGHVS and CDR2 FNYEAQ. The junction had 4 bases not matched to a gene; V was cut back by 2 bases and J by 0 bases. This CDR3 is built from 16 residues. DNA of the CDR3: TGTGCCAGCAGCTTACTCACAGGGGATAGCAATCAGCCCCAGCATTTT. Encoded protein: CASSLLTGDSNQPQHF.

This chain uses TRBV6-1 with TRBJ1-5, with no clear D. Germline lookup yields CDR1 MNHNS and CDR2 SASEGT. The CDR3 runs 12 residues. V was clipped by 1 base and J by 7 bases, with 5 bases between them. CDR3 loop: CASSEVEQPQHF. The DNA of the CDR3 is TGTGCCAGCAGTGAAGTGGAGCAGCCCCAGCATTTT.

The table lists this clone with a few counts. The rearrangement uses TRBV19 and TRBJ1-3; D gene uncertain. The V gene's germline CDR1 is LNHDA and CDR2 SQIVND (reference sequence). The CDR3 extends over 16 amino acids. Trimming stripped 4 bases from V and 0 bases from J, with 13 bases between. In DNA, the CDR3 is TGTGCCAGTAGTAAAGGACTGAGGAGCTCTGGAAACACCATATATTTT. This encodes CASSKGLRSSGNTIYF. The complete variable domain, with remaining parts taken from reference TRBV19 and TRBJ1-3, reads DGGITQSPKYLFRKEGQNVTLSCEQNLNHDAMYWYRQDPGQGLRLIYYSQIVNDFQKGDIAEGYSVSREKKESFPLTVTSAQKNPTAFYLCASSKGLRSSGNTIYFGEGSWLTVV.

This chain connects TRBV15 to TRBJ2-7; 8 nucleotides align to TRBD1. V lost 4 bases to trimming and J lost 7 bases; unmatched junction nucleotides: 9. Germline V gives CDR1 LNHNV, CDR2 YYDKDF (reference sequence). The CDR3 consists of 14 residues. CDR3 sequence reads: CATSTDRGPGEQYF. The CDR3 DNA sequence: TGTGCCACCAGCACCGACAGGGGTCCGGGAGAGCAGTACTTC.

This chain connects TRBV4-3 to TRBJ2-5; no reliable D call. The germline CDR1 and CDR2 sequences are LGHNA and YSLEER. The CDR3 sequence is 13 residues long. V shed 3 bases and J shed 5 bases, with 10 bases lying between them. The CDR3 nucleotides are TGCGCCAGCAGCCAGGACCTGAGGGAGACCCAGTACTTC. Amino acid sequence: CASSQDLRETQYF.

The J gene is TRBJ1-1, the V gene TRBV5-4, with unresolved D. V dropped 7 bases and J dropped 6 bases, with 10 bases sitting between them. The length of the CDR3 is 11 residues. Germline V lookup: CDR1 SGHNT, CDR2 YYREEE (reference sequence). Here the CDR3 reads CASGSKAEAFF. For the CDR3, the DNA is TGTGCCAGCGGATCTAAGGCTGAAGCTTTCTTT.

This clone was found a few times. This chain joins TRBV14 and TRBJ1-2; D is uncertain. V gave up 4 bases and J gave up 3 bases, with 12 bases separating them. The length of the CDR3 is 14 residues. The germline V gene has CDR1 SGHDN and CDR2 FVKESK. CDR3 amino acids: CASSPLTGHYGYTF. In DNA, the CDR3 is TGTGCCAGCAGCCCCCTTACTGGGCACTATGGCTACACCTTC.